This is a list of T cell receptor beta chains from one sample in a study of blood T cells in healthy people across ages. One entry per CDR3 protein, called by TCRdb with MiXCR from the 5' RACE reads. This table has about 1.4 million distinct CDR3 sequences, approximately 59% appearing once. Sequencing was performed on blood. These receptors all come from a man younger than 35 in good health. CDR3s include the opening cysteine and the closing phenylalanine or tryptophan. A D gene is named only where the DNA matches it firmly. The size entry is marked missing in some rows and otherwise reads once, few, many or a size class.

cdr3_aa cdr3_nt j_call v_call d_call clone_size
CASSLGSPMGAGYEQYF TGTGCCAGCAGCTTAGGAAGTCCGATGGGGGCCGGATACGAGCAGTACTTC TRBJ2-7 TRBV11-2 . .
CSAGGRTYNEQFF TGCAGCGCCGGGGGCAGAACCTACAATGAGCAGTTCTTC TRBJ2-1 TRBV29-1 . few
CASIVDRGLEGNYGYTF TGTGCCAGCATCGTTGACAGGGGGCTGGAGGGAAACTATGGCTACACCTTC TRBJ1-2 TRBV6-6 TRBD1 few
CASSGFGDGIQYF TGTGCCAGCAGTGGTTTCGGCGACGGCATTCAGTACTTC TRBJ2-4 TRBV2 . few
CASSYSRKGVLGGYTF TGTGCCAGCAGTTATAGTCGTAAGGGAGTGTTGGGTGGCTACACCTTC TRBJ1-2 TRBV6-5 . .
CASSRTGGSNEKLFF TGTGCCAGCAGCCGTACGGGGGGCTCTAATGAAAAACTGTTTTTT TRBJ1-4 TRBV11-2 . few
CASSYGRDEQYF TGTGCCAGCAGTTACGGTAGGGACGAGCAGTACTTC TRBJ2-7 TRBV6-6 . few
CASSFGLEANTQYF TGTGCCAGCAGCTTCGGGCTGGAGGCAAATACGCAGTATTTT TRBJ2-3 TRBV5-4 . .
CASSKAGIGYEQYF TGTGCCAGCAGCAAAGCGGGAATAGGCTACGAGCAGTACTTC TRBJ2-7 TRBV7-9 TRBD2 .
CASSLALRGGNEQYF TGCGCCAGCAGCTTGGCCTTGAGGGGGGGTAATGAGCAGTACTTC TRBJ2-7 TRBV5-1 . .
CSVEDNYNEQFF TGCAGCGTTGAAGACAATTACAATGAGCAGTTCTTC TRBJ2-1 TRBV29-1 . .
CASSQDLGGTETQYF TGTGCCAGCAGCCAAGATCTGGGAGGGACGGAGACCCAGTACTTC TRBJ2-5 TRBV14 TRBD2 .
CASSRRLVGTGGADEKLFF TGCGCCAGCAGCCGCCGTTTAGTCGGGACAGGGGGCGCGGATGAAAAACTGTTTTTT TRBJ1-4 TRBV4-3 TRBD1 .
CASSRGTGGRNSPLHF TGTGCCAGCAGTCGGGGGACAGGGGGCCGTAATTCACCCCTCCACTTT TRBJ1-6 TRBV12-3/TRBV12-4 TRBD1 .
CASSSNRGADTQYF TGTGCCAGCTCCTCCAATCGGGGAGCAGATACGCAGTATTTT TRBJ2-3 TRBV18 . .
CATSRDGTPSTDTQYF TGTGCCACCAGCAGAGATGGGACACCTAGCACAGATACGCAGTATTTT TRBJ2-3 TRBV15 . .
CSAAEGETQYF TGCAGCGCGGCGGAGGGTGAGACCCAGTACTTC TRBJ2-5 TRBV29-1 . .
CASSLHPRDPNEQFF TGTGCCAGCAGTTTACACCCCCGGGACCCCAATGAGCAGTTCTTC TRBJ2-1 TRBV28 . .
CSAYGQGSYEQYF TGCAGTGCCTACGGACAGGGTTCCTACGAGCAGTACTTC TRBJ2-7 TRBV20-1 TRBD1 .
CASSQDGGRVYSNQPQHF TGCGCCAGCAGCCAAGATGGAGGCAGGGTGTATAGCAATCAGCCCCAGCATTTT TRBJ1-5 TRBV4-3 . .
CASDGGHSNQPQHF TGTGCCAGCGACGGGGGGCATAGCAATCAGCCCCAGCATTTT TRBJ1-5 TRBV7-2 . .
CSASSLLKPDTQYF TGCAGTGCTAGTTCGCTTCTAAAACCAGATACGCAGTATTTT TRBJ2-3 TRBV20-1 . few